The T cell receptor beta chain described here comes from a study of T-cell memory formation after mild COVID-19. Looked up from germline, CDR1 is SQVTM and CDR2 is ANQGSEA. The CDR3 spans 13 residues. V dropped 1 base and J dropped 4 bases, with 8 bases sitting between them. TCRdb called the 5' RACE reads again in MiXCR, with one record for every CDR3 protein. Of some 320,000 distinct CDR3 sequences in the sample, about 13% are singletons; the top ten hold 21%. Sequencing used PBMCs or a T cell subset sorted from them (not recorded which). This TCR derives from a man aged 18 to 30 who had mild COVID-19 (a few samples of this study predate the infection). Cell type and time point are not known. The V gene is TRBV29-1, the J gene TRBJ2-4; D may be TRBD1 (6 bases). CDR3 bases: TGCAGCGTTGAAGGGACAGCTAAAAACATTCAGTACTTC. Residues: CSVEGTAKNIQYF.